This entry features one TCR beta chain sequence. This entry comes from a study of cytomegalovirus exposure and HLA in healthy donors. The germline V gene has CDR1 MGHRA and CDR2 YSYEKL. With V trimmed by 1 base and J by 4 bases, 4 bases remained unmatched. This CDR3 is 15 amino acids long. PCR was performed using 60 Vbeta and 13 Jbeta primers. Clones were read by immunoSEQ multiplex PCR, and TCRdb kept only the in-frame ones, dropping some. This sample has 200,000 to 250,000 clones, with 70% to 85% found just once. The genes are TRBV4-1 and TRBJ1-1; 9 nucleotides line up with TRBD1. The receptor comes from a woman aged 40 to 50 in good health and CMV-seronegative. The sample taken for sequencing was PBMCs. In DNA, the CDR3 is TGCGCCAGCAGCCAAGGGGACAGGGCAACCACTGAAGCTTTCTTT. Its protein is CASSQGDRATTEAFF.